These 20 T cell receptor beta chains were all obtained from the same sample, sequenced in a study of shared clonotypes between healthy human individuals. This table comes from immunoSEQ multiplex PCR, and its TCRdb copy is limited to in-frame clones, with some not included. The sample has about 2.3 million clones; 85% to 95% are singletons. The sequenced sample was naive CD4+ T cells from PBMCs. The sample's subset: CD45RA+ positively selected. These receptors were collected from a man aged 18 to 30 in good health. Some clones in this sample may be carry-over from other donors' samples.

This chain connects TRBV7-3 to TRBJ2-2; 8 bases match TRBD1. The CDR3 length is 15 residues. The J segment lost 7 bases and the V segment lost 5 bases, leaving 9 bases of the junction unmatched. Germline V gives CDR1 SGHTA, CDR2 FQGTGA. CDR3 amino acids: CASSPRTGRIGELFF. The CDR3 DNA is TGTGCCAGCAGCCCCAGGACAGGGAGAATCGGGGAGCTGTTTTTT.

The CDR3 DNA reads TGTGCCAGCAGCTTAGCGAGGCAGAATGGCTACACCTTC. Amino acid sequence: CASSLARQNGYTF. The V and J genes are TRBV11-2 and TRBJ1-2; unclear D gene. The CDR3 has 13 amino acids. The ends were cut back, 1 base at V and 6 bases at J, with 9 bases in the middle. Germline CDR1 reads SGHAT; CDR2 reads FQNNGV.

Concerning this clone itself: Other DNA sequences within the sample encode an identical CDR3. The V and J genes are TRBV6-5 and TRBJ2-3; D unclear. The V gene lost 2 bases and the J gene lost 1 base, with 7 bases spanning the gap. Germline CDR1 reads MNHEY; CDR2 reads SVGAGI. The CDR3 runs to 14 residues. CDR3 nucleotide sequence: TGTGCCAGCAGTTACAGCCCTGGCACAGATACGCAGTATTTT. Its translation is CASSYSPGTDTQYF.

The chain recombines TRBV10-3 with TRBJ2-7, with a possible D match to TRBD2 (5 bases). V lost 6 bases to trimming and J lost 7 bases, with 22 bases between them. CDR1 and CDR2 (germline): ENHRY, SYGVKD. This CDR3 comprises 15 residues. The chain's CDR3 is CAIRSTTDSPGEQYF. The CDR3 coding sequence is TGTGCCATCAGGTCTACGACTGATAGCCCGGGGGAGCAGTACTTC.

CDR3 DNA sequence: TGCAGCGTGGCCAGGGCTACCGACGAGCAGTACTTC. Its protein is CSVARATDEQYF. V is TRBV29-1 and J is TRBJ2-7; perhaps TRBD1 as D (5 bases). Germline V gene sequence: CDR1 SQVTM, CDR2 ANQGSEA. This CDR3 has 12 residues. Trimming took off 6 bases at V and 5 bases at J, with 14 bases between the two ends.

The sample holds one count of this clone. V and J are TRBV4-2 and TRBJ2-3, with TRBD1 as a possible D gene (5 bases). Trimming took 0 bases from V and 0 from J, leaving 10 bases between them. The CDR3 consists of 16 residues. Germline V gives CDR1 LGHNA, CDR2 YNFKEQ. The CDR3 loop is CASSQDSTGSTDTQYF. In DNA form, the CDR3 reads TGTGCCAGCAGCCAAGATTCCACAGGTAGCACAGATACGCAGTATTTT.

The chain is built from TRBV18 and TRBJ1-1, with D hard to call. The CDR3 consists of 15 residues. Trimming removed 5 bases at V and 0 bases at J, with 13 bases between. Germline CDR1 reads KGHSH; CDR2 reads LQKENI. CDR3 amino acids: CASSVGPVVNTEAFF. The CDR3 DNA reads TGTGCCAGCTCAGTCGGCCCCGTTGTGAACACTGAAGCTTTCTTT.

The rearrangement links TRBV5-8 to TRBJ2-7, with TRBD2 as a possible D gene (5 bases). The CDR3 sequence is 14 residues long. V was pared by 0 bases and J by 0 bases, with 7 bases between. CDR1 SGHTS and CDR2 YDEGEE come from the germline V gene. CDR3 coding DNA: TGTGCCAGCAGCTTGGCCGGGAACTCCTACGAGCAGTACTTC. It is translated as CASSLAGNSYEQYF.

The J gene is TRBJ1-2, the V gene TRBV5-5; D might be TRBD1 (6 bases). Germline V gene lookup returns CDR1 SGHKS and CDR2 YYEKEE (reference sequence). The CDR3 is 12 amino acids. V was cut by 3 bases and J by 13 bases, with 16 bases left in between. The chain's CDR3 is CASSSTGSEGTF. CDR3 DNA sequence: TGTGCCAGCAGCTCGACAGGCTCGGAGGGCACCTTC.

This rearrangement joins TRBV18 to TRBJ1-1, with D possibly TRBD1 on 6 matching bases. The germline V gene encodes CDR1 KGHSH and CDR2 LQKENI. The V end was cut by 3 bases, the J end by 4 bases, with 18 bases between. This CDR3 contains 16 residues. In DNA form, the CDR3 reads TGTGCCAGCTCACCCCTACAGGGAGGGAAGAGCACTGAAGCTTTCTTT. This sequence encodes CASSPLQGGKSTEAFF.

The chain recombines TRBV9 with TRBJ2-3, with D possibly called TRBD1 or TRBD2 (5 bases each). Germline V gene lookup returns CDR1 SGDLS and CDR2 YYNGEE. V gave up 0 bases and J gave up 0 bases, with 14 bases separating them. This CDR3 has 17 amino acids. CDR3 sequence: CASSVGRGTQSTDTQYF. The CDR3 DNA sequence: TGTGCCAGCAGCGTAGGTCGAGGGACCCAGAGCACAGATACGCAGTATTTT.

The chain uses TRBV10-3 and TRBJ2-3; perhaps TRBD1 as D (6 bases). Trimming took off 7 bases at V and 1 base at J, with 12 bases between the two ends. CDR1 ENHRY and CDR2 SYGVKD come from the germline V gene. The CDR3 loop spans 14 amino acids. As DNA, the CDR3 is TGTGCCATCAATCCGGACAGAGGCACAGATACGCAGTATTTT. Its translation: CAINPDRGTDTQYF.

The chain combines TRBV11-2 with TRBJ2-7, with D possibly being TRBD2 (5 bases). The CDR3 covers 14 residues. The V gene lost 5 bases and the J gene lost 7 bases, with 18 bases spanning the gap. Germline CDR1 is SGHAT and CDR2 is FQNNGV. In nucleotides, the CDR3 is TGTGCCAGCAGCCCCCTCCCCAGAGCGGTAGAGCAGTACTTC. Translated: CASSPLPRAVEQYF.

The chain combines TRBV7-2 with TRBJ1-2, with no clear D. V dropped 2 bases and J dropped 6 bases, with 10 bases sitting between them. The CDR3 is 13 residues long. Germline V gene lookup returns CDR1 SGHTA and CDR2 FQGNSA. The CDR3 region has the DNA TGTGCCAGCAGCTTATTACCAAACGATGGCTACACCTTC. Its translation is CASSLLPNDGYTF. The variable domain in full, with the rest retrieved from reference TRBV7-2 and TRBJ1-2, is GAGVSQSPSNKVTEKGKDVELRCDPISGHTALYWYRQSLGQGLEFLIYFQGNSAPDKSGLPSDRFSAERTGGSVSTLTIQRTQQEDSAVYLCASSLLPNDGYTFGSGTRLTVV.

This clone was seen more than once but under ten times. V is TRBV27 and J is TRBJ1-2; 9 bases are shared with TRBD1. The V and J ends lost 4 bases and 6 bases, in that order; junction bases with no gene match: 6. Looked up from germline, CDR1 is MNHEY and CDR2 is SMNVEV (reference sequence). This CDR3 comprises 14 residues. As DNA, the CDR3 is TGTGCCAGCAGTTCCGGACAGGGGTCGGATGGCTACACCTTC. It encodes CASSSGQGSDGYTF.

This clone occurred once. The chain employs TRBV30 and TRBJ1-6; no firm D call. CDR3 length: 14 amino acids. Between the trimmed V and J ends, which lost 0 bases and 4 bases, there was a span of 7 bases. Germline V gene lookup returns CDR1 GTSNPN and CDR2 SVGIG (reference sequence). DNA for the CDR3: TGTGCCTGGAGTGTAAAGGATTATAATTCACCCCTCCACTTT. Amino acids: CAWSVKDYNSPLHF.

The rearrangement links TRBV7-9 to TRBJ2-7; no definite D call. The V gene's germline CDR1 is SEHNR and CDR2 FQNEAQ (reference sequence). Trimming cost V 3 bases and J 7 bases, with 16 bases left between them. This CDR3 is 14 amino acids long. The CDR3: CASSLLIPGYEQYF. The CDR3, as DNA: TGTGCCAGCAGCTTGTTGATTCCGGGCTATGAGCAGTACTTC. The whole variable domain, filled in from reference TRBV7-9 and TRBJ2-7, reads DTGVSQNPRHKITKRGQNVTFRCDPISEHNRLYWYRQTLGQGPEFLTYFQNEAQLEKSRLLSDRFSAERPKGSFSTLEIQRTEQGDSAMYLCASSLLIPGYEQYFGPGTRLTVT.

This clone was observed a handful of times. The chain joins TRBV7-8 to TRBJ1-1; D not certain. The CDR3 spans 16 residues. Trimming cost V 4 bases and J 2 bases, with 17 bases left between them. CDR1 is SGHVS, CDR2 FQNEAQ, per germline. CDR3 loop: CASSSRVVGSNTEAFF. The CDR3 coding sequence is TGTGCCAGCAGCTCGAGGGTAGTGGGGAGTAACACTGAAGCTTTCTTT. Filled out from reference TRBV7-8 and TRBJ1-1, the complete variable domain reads GAGVSQSPRYKVAKRGQDVALRCDPISGHVSLFWYQQALGQGPEFLTYFQNEAQLDKSGLPSDRFFAERPEGSVSTLKIQRTQQEDSAVYLCASSSRVVGSNTEAFFGQGTRLTVV.

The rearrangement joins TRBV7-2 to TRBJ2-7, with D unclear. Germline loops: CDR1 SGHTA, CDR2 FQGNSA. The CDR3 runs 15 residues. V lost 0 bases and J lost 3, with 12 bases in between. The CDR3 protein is CASSLAPTTGYEQYF. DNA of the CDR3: TGTGCCAGCAGCTTAGCGCCAACAACTGGCTACGAGCAGTACTTC.

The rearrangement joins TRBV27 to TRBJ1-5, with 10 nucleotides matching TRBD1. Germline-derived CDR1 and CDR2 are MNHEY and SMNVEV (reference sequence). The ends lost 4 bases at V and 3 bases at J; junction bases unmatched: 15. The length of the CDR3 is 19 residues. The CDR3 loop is CASSSIRAVTGGFNQPQHF. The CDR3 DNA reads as TGTGCCAGCAGTTCAATTCGCGCCGTGACAGGGGGCTTCAATCAGCCCCAGCATTTT.